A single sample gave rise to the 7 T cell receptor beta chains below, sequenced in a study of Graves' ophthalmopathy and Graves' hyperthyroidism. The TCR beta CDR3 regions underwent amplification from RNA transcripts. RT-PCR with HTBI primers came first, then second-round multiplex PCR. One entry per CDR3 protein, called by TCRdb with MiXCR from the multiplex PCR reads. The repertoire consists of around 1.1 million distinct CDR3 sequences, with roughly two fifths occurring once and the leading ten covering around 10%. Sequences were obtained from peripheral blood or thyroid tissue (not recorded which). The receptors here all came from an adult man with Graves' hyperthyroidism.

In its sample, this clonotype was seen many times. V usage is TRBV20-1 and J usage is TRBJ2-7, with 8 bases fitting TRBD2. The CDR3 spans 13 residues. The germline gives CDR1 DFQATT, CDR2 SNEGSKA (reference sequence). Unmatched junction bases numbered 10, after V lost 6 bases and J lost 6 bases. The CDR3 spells CSASIAGRGEQYF. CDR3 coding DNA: TGCAGTGCGTCTATAGCGGGAAGGGGCGAGCAGTACTTC.

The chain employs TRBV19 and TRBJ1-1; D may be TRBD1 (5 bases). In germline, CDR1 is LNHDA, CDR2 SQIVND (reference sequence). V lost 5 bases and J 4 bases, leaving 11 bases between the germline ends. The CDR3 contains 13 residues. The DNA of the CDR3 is TGTGCCAGTAGTTTCCCAGGGCCCACTGAAGCTTTCTTT. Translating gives CASSFPGPTEAFF.

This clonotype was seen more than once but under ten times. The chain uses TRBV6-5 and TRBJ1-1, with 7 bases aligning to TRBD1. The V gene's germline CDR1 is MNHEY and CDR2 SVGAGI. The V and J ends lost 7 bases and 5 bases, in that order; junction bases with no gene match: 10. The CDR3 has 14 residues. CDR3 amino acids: CASTQGGGGTEAFF. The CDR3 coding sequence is TGTGCCAGCACTCAGGGGGGGGGTGGAACTGAAGCTTTCTTT.

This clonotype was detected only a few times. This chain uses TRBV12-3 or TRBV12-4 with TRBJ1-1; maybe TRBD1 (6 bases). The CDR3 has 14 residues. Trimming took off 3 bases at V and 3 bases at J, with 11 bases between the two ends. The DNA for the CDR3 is TGTGCCAGCAGTTTTACAGGGAGCGACACTGAAGCTTTCTTT. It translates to CASSFTGSDTEAFF.

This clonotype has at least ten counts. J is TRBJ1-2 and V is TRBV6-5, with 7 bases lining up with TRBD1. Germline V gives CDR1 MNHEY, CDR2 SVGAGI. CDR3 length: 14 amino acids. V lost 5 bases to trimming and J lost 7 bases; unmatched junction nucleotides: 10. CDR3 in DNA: TGTGCCAGCAGTATGACAGGGCCCGGGAGTGGCTACACCTTC. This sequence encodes CASSMTGPGSGYTF.

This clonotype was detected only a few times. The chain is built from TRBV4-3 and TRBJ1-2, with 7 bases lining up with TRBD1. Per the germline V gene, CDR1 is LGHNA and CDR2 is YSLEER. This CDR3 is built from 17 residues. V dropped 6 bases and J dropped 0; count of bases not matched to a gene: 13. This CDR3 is CASSPIGTELANYGYTF. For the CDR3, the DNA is TGCGCCAGCAGTCCCATCGGGACAGAGTTAGCTAACTATGGCTACACCTTC.

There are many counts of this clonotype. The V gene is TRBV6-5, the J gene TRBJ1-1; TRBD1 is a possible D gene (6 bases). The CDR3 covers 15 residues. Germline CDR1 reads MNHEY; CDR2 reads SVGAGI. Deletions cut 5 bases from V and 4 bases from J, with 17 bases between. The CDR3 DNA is TGTGCCAGCAGTCTTACCGGGACACTAAGCACTGAAGCTTTCTTT. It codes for CASSLTGTLSTEAFF.